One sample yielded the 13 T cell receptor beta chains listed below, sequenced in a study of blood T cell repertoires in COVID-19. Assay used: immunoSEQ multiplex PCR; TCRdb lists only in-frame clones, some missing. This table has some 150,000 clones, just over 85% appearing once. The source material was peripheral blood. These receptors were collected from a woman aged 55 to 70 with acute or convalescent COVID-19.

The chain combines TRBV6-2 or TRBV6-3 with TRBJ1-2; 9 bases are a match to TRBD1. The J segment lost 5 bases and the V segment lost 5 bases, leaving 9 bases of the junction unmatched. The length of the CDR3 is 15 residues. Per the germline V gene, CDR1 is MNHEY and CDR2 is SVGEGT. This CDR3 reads CASSDPTGGDYGYTF. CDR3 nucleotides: TGTGCCAGCAGTGATCCAACAGGGGGCGATTATGGCTACACCTTC.

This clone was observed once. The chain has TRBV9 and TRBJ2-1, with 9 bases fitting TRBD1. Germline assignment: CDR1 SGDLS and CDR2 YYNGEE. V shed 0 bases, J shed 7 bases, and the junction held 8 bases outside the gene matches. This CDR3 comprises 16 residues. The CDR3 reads CASSVARDRVSNEQFF. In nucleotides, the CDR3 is TGTGCCAGCAGCGTAGCTAGGGACAGGGTCTCTAATGAGCAGTTCTTC.

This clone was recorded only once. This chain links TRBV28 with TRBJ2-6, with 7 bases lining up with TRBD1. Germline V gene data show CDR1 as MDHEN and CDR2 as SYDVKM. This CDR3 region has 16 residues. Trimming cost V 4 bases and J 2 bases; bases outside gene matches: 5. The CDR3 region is CASSSGQNTGANVLTF. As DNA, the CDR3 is TGTGCCAGCAGTTCGGGACAGAACACTGGGGCCAACGTCCTGACTTTC.

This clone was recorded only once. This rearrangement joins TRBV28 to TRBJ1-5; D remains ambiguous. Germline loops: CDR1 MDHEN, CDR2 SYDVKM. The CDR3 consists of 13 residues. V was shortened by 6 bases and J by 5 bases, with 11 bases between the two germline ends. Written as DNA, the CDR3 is TGTGCCAGCAGCTTCGGAGGAGATCAGCCCCAGCATTTT. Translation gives CASSFGGDQPQHF.

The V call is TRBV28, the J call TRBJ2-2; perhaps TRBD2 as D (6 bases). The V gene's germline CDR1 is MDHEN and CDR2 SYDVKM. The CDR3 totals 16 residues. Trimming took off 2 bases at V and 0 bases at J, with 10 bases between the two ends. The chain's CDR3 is CASSLTGLTNTGELFF. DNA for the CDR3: TGTGCCAGCAGTTTAACCGGACTAACGAACACCGGGGAGCTGTTTTTT.

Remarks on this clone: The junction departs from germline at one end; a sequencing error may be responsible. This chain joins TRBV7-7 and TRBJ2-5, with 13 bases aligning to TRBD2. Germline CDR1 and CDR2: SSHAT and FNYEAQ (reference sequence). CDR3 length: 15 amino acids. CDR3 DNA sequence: TGTGCTAGCAGCTCCGGACTAGCGGGGGCTGAGACCCAGTACTTC. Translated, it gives CASSSGLAGAETQYF.

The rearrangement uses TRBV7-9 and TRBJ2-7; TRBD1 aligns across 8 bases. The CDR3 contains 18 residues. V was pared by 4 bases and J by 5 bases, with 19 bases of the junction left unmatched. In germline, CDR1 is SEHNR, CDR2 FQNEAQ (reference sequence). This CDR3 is CASSSASVAPGGPDEQYF. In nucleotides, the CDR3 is TGTGCCAGCAGCTCCGCTTCAGTGGCCCCAGGGGGCCCGGACGAGCAGTACTTC.

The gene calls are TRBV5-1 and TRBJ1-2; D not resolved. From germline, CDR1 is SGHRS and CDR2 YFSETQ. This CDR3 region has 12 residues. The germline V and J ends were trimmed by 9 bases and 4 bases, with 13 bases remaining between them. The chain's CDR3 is CAKNGGCYGYTF. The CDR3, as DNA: TGCGCCAAAAATGGCGGGTGCTATGGCTACACCTTC.

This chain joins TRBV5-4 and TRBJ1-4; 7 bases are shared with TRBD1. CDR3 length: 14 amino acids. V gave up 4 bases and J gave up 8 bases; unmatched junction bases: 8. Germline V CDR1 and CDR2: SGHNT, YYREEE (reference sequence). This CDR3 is CASSQGTEWEKLFF. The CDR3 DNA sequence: TGTGCCAGCAGCCAAGGGACAGAGTGGGAAAAACTGTTTTTT. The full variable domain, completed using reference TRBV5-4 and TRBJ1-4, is ETGVTQSPTHLIKTRGQQVTLRCSSQSGHNTVSWYQQALGQGPQFIFQYYREEENGRGNFPPRFSGLQFPNYSSELNVNALELDDSALYLCASSQGTEWEKLFFGSGTQLSVL.

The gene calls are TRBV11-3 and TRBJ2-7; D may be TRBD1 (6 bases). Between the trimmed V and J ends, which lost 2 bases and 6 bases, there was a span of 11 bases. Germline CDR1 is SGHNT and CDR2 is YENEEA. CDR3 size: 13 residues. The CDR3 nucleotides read TGTGCCAGCAGCTTATACGGACAGAGCGAGCAGTACTTC. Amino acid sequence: CASSLYGQSEQYF.

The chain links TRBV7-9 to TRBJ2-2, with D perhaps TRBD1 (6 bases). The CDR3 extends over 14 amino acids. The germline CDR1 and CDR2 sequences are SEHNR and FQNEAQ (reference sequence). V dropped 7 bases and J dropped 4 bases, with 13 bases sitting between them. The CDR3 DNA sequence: TGTGCCAGCACCGCGACAGGTAGCACCGGGGAGCTGTTTTTT. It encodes CASTATGSTGELFF.

The CDR3 is CATSKGGQARNEKLFF. CDR3 DNA sequence: TGTGCCACCAGCAAGGGAGGACAGGCAAGAAATGAAAAACTGTTTTTT. The chain carries TRBV15 and TRBJ1-4; 7 bases line up with TRBD1. The CDR3 spans 16 residues. Germline CDR1 is LNHNV and CDR2 is YYDKDF (reference sequence). V shed 4 bases and J 5 bases; nucleotides not matched to a gene: 10.

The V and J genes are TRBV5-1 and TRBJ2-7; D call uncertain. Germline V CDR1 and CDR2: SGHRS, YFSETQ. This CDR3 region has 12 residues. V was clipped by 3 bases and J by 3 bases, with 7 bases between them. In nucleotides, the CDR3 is TGCGCCAGCAGCTACCCGGGCTACGAGCAGTACTTC. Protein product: CASSYPGYEQYF.